Below, one T cell receptor (beta chain) is given with its context. Its matching antigen is unknown. This entry is derived from a study of graft-versus-host responses after intestinal transplantation. The study's findings and limits: Recipient marrow held GvH clones, some first seen in ileum or blood.

Here immunoSEQ multiplex PCR was the method, and the copy in TCRdb shows in-frame clones only, minus some. The sample shows tens of thousands of clones, 90% to 95% of them seen only once. The TCR comes from a human donor who was the organ donor for an intestinal transplant. Sample: unstimulated CD8+ T cells sorted from spleen or lymph node cells, taken before transplant.

CDR3 bases: TGTGCCAGCAGTTTTTCCGCAGGAGACTTGAACACTGAAGCTTTCTTT. This sequence encodes CASSFSAGDLNTEAFF. The V and J genes are TRBV28 and TRBJ1-1; no clear D gene. Germline values: CDR1 MDHEN, CDR2 SYDVKM. This CDR3 region has 16 residues. V was trimmed by 3 bases and J by 0 bases, leaving 14 bases between them.